This passage covers 28 T cell receptor beta chains from one sample sequenced in a study of vaccination and CD4 T cells after COVID-19. Treatment noted: 10-day PBMC culture with coronavirus spike peptide pools or control peptides (ViraFEST assay). Ahead of the COVID-19 pandemic (2011-2018), the CD4+ T cells of the unexposed donor were collected. Their antigens are not known. Sequencing of cultured CD4+ T cell DNA used the Oncomine TCR Beta short-read assay. TCRdb ran MiXCR on the PCR reads and lists one entry per CDR3 protein. The data contain thousands of distinct CDR3 sequences, approximately 40% of them seen just once; the ten biggest clones take up roughly 22%. Sequenced sample: CD4+ T cells from blood, cultured in vitro. These receptor sequences come from a human donor in good health.

The rearrangement joins TRBV2 to TRBJ2-5; D uncertain. V shed 5 bases and J shed 4 bases, with 8 bases lying between them. Per germline, CDR1 SNHLY and CDR2 FYNNEI. The CDR3 loop spans 12 amino acids. CDR3 sequence reads: CASSQNSETQYF. The CDR3 region has the DNA TGTGCCAGCAGTCAGAATTCAGAGACCCAGTACTTC.

CDR3: CASSLGGVGSYEQYF. The CDR3 region has the DNA TGTGCCAGCAGCTTGGGGGGCGTGGGATCTTACGAGCAGTACTTC. V gene TRBV7-2 combines with J gene TRBJ2-7; D is possibly TRBD1 or TRBD2 (6 bases each). V was shortened by 3 bases and J by 4 bases, with 16 bases between the two germline ends. The CDR3 totals 15 residues. The V gene's germline CDR1 is SGHTA and CDR2 FQGNSA.

A few counts support this clonotype. The DNA for the CDR3 is TGTGCCAGCAGTTTCGGGGGAGCACAAGGGGAGACCCAGTACTTC. Its translation: CASSFGGAQGETQYF. The chain joins TRBV6-5 to TRBJ2-5; a weak D match, TRBD2 (6 bases). Germline CDR1 and CDR2: MNHEY and SVGAGI. The CDR3 totals 15 residues. Between the trimmed V and J ends, which lost 4 bases and 5 bases, there was a span of 17 bases.

This rearrangement joins TRBV29-1 to TRBJ2-7, with D possibly being TRBD1 (6 bases). Trimming removed 1 base from V and 2 bases from J, with 9 bases in between. The CDR3 contains 13 residues. Germline assignment: CDR1 SQVTM and CDR2 ANQGSEA. The CDR3 DNA sequence: TGCAGCGTTGAAGGGGACACCCCCTACGAGCAGTACTTC. Protein product: CSVEGDTPYEQYF.

Written as DNA, the CDR3 is TGCAGTGCTTCCCGGGCGAACACAGATACGCAGTATTTT. It specifies CSASRANTDTQYF. The V call is TRBV20-1, the J call TRBJ2-3; D gene unclear. The CDR3 loop spans 13 amino acids. Germline CDR1 reads DFQATT; CDR2 reads SNEGSKA (reference sequence). Trimming took off 5 bases at V and 2 bases at J, with 11 bases between the two ends.

Written as DNA, the CDR3 is TGCAGTGCTAGAGATATTCTATCCTACAATGAGCAGTTCTTC. Translated, it gives CSARDILSYNEQFF. This chain joins TRBV20-1 and TRBJ2-1; no reliable D call. Trimming pared 0 bases from V and 1 base from J, leaving 7 bases between. The V gene's germline CDR1 is DFQATT and CDR2 SNEGSKA (reference sequence). This CDR3 has 14 residues.

The rearrangement joins TRBV7-2 to TRBJ1-2; D uncertain. The germline gives CDR1 SGHTA, CDR2 FQGNSA. This CDR3 region has 15 residues. V shed 5 bases and J shed 4 bases, with 17 bases lying between them. CDR3 in DNA: TGTGCCAGCAGCCCAGGCGCACACGTCCCCTATGGCTACACCTTC. Its protein is CASSPGAHVPYGYTF.

This clonotype came up a few times. V is TRBV23-1 and J is TRBJ1-5; 8 bases agree with TRBD1. TRBV23-1 is assigned to the ORF class and has an uncertain function. This CDR3 has 15 residues. J gave up 3 bases and V 4 bases, and 5 bases lay outside the gene matches. Here the CDR3 DNA reads TGCGCCAGCAGTCGCCGGACAGGGTCCAATCAGCCCCAGCATTTT. Translated: CASSRRTGSNQPQHF.

The chain is built from TRBV20-1 and TRBJ2-3; D might be TRBD2 (7 bases). Germline V gene data show CDR1 as DFQATT and CDR2 as SNEGSKA (reference sequence). This CDR3 region has 16 residues. V was pared by 0 bases and J by 7 bases, with 20 bases between. This chain's CDR3 is CSARDLGGRPGNTQYF. The CDR3 DNA reads TGCAGTGCTAGAGATCTGGGGGGGCGGCCTGGAAATACGCAGTATTTT.

The chain recombines TRBV6-2 or TRBV6-3 with TRBJ2-5; D is unclear. This CDR3 contains 12 residues. Germline CDR1 reads MNHEY; CDR2 reads SVGEGT. V lost 6 bases and J lost 3, with 8 bases in between. CDR3 coding DNA: TGTGCCAGCAGCCCAGCCGAAGAGACCCAGTACTTC. This sequence encodes CASSPAEETQYF.

V is TRBV20-1 and J is TRBJ2-3, with TRBD2 matching 9 bases. J was trimmed by 4 bases and V by 3 bases; bases with no gene match: 5. CDR1 DFQATT and CDR2 SNEGSKA come from the germline V gene (reference sequence). The CDR3 runs to 14 residues. The CDR3 DNA sequence: TGCAGTGCTAGTGGGCGGGGGGGGTCAGATACGCAGTATTTT. This gives the protein CSASGRGGSDTQYF.

This clonotype was counted a single time. CDR3 coding DNA: TGTGCCAGCAGGACAGGGGGCTTAGAGACCCAGTACTTC. Protein sequence: CASRTGGLETQYF. This chain joins TRBV6-1 and TRBJ2-5; 10 bases are a match to TRBD1. The CDR3 runs 13 residues. J gave up 4 bases and V 6 bases, and 2 bases lay outside the gene matches. CDR1 is MNHNS, CDR2 SASEGT, per germline.

In this sample, this clonotype turned up a few times. This sequence joins TRBV20-1 and TRBJ1-1; 7 bases match TRBD1. Trimming at V came to 4 bases and at J to 5 bases, leaving 7 bases not matched to a gene. CDR3 length: 13 amino acids. Looked up from germline, CDR1 is DFQATT and CDR2 is SNEGSKA (reference sequence). The CDR3 DNA is TGCAGTGCTACAGGACAGGCGGGAACTGAAGCTTTCTTT. Protein product: CSATGQAGTEAFF.

Only a few counts were recorded for this clonotype. The V call is TRBV6-5, the J call TRBJ2-5, with no clear D. Per germline, CDR1 MNHEY and CDR2 SVGAGI. Trimming shortened V by 0 bases and J by 4 bases, and 18 bases separated the two germline ends. This CDR3 region has 17 residues. Written as DNA, the CDR3 is TGTGCCAGCAGTTACTCGAGGTTAGACTCGGGCACAGAGACCCAGTACTTC. Translated, it gives CASSYSRLDSGTETQYF.

In this sample, this clonotype turned up a few times. The V and J genes are TRBV15 and TRBJ1-1; unclear D gene. CDR1 and CDR2 (germline): LNHNV, YYDKDF (reference sequence). The ends were cut back, 1 base at V and 0 bases at J, with 9 bases in the middle. This CDR3 is 15 amino acids long. The CDR3 bases are TGTGCCACCAGCAGAGTTAGAGGGTTGAACACTGAAGCTTTCTTT. This codes for CATSRVRGLNTEAFF.

In this sample, this clonotype is large (0.1 to 1%). The chain employs TRBV29-1 and TRBJ2-4; TRBD1 is a possible D gene (6 bases). The CDR3 is made up of 13 amino acids. Per germline, CDR1 SQVTM and CDR2 ANQGSEA. V shed 7 bases and J shed 1 base, with 11 bases lying between them. The CDR3 here is CSALDRAKNIQYF. In nucleotides, the CDR3 is TGCAGCGCCCTAGACAGGGCCAAAAACATTCAGTACTTC. The full variable domain, in which reference TRBV29-1 and TRBJ2-4 provide the parts outside the CDR3, is SAVISQKPSRDICQRGTSLTIQCQVDSQVTMMFWYRQQPGQSLTLIATANQGSEATYESGFVIDKFPISRPNLTFSTLTVSNMSPEDSSIYLCSALDRAKNIQYFGAGTRLSVL.

In its sample, this clonotype was seen a few times. The rearrangement links TRBV27 to TRBJ2-3; D remains unclear. Trimming cost V 3 bases and J 0 bases, with 13 bases left between them. Germline V CDR1 and CDR2: MNHEY, SMNVEV (reference sequence). CDR3 length: 16 residues. The CDR3 sequence is CASSFGPGESTDTQYF. Written as DNA, the CDR3 is TGTGCCAGCAGTTTTGGACCTGGGGAAAGCACAGATACGCAGTATTTT.

This clonotype was picked up a small number of times. The V call is TRBV20-1, the J call TRBJ2-2, with 7 bases aligning to TRBD1. The CDR3 is 14 amino acids. Germline-derived CDR1 and CDR2 are DFQATT and SNEGSKA (reference sequence). The ends lost 5 bases at V and 3 bases at J; junction bases unmatched: 6. The CDR3 bases are TGCAGTGCTGGGGAGACAGGGTACACCGGGGAGCTGTTTTTT. Residues: CSAGETGYTGELFF.

This clonotype ranks as hyperexpanded (1% or more). The V call is TRBV10-1, the J call TRBJ2-7, with D possibly being TRBD2 (6 bases). The CDR3 is 13 amino acids. V shed 6 bases and J shed 3 bases, with 12 bases lying between them. Germline CDR1 is WNHNN and CDR2 is SYGVQD (reference sequence). The CDR3 reads CASSATGDYEQYF. In DNA form, the CDR3 reads TGCGCCAGCAGCGCAACGGGGGACTACGAGCAGTACTTC.

This clonotype was picked up a small number of times. This chain joins TRBV27 and TRBJ1-2; 9 nucleotides agree with TRBD1. The CDR3 runs to 15 residues. With 4 bases clipped from V and 2 bases from J, the junction kept 5 bases outside the gene matches. The germline V gene has CDR1 MNHEY and CDR2 SMNVEV (reference sequence). CDR3 sequence (DNA): TGTGCCAGCAGTTCCGGGACAGGGCACAACTATGGCTACACCTTC. The encoded protein is CASSSGTGHNYGYTF.

The chain joins TRBV10-3 to TRBJ2-5; weak D call: TRBD2 (7 bases). Trimming took 0 bases from V and 4 from J, leaving 18 bases between them. This CDR3 contains 17 residues. Germline V gene lookup returns CDR1 ENHRY and CDR2 SYGVKD. CDR3 loop: CAISESIGTGGRETQYF. CDR3 in DNA: TGTGCCATCAGTGAGTCGATAGGGACGGGGGGCCGAGAGACCCAGTACTTC.

The DNA of the CDR3 is TGTGCCAGCAGTTATGGACAGGGTGTCACAGATACGCAGTATTTT. Translation: CASSYGQGVTDTQYF. J is TRBJ2-3 and V is TRBV25-1; 8 bases match TRBD1. Germline V CDR1 and CDR2: MGHDK, SYGVNS. V shed 5 bases, J shed 2 bases, and the junction held 6 bases outside the gene matches. The CDR3 contains 15 residues.

The chain couples TRBV14 to TRBJ1-2; no clear D gene. V dropped 1 base and J dropped 3 bases, with 3 bases sitting between them. Germline loops: CDR1 SGHDN, CDR2 FVKESK. This CDR3 has 12 residues. CDR3 bases: TGTGCCAGCAGCCAAGCTTACTATGGCTACACCTTC. This gives the protein CASSQAYYGYTF.

This clonotype occurred a few times. This rearrangement joins TRBV20-1 to TRBJ1-5, with D possibly matching TRBD1 (6 bases). Trimming shortened V by 6 bases and J by 4 bases, and 16 bases separated the two germline ends. CDR3 length: 14 amino acids. Germline V gene data show CDR1 as DFQATT and CDR2 as SNEGSKA (reference sequence). CDR3 sequence reads: CSAPGQTQNQPQHF. The CDR3 DNA follows: TGCAGTGCCCCAGGACAGACTCAGAATCAGCCCCAGCATTTT.

This clonotype was found a few times. This chain connects TRBV6-5 to TRBJ2-5; the D gene is possibly TRBD1 (5 bases). Germline V gene data show CDR1 as MNHEY and CDR2 as SVGAGI. Deletions cut 4 bases from V and 3 bases from J, with 9 bases between. CDR3 length equals 13 residues. CDR3 protein: CASSLQGKETQYF. The CDR3 DNA reads as TGTGCCAGCAGTTTGCAGGGAAAAGAGACCCAGTACTTC.

This clonotype appeared a few times. The chain recombines TRBV10-3 with TRBJ1-5, with a tentative D call TRBD1 (5 bases). The CDR3 is made up of 12 amino acids. With 11 bases removed from V and 1 base from J, the gap between germline ends came to 9 bases. Germline V gene data show CDR1 as ENHRY and CDR2 as SYGVKD. CDR3 coding DNA: TGTGCCGTGGGACGGAGCAATCAGCCCCAGCATTTT. Encoded protein: CAVGRSNQPQHF.

Only a few counts were recorded for this clonotype. The chain is built from TRBV6-1 and TRBJ1-6; no firm D call. CDR1 is MNHNS, CDR2 SASEGT, per germline. The CDR3 has 13 residues. V was trimmed by 2 bases and J by 11 bases, leaving 10 bases between them. CDR3 in DNA: TGTGCCAGCAGTGAACGGTCCGGGGCACCCCTCCACTTT. It yields the protein CASSERSGAPLHF.

The chain is built from TRBV6-1 and TRBJ2-4; weak D call: TRBD1 (6 bases). In germline, CDR1 is MNHNS, CDR2 SASEGT. The ends were cut back, 0 bases at V and 0 bases at J, with 15 bases in the middle. The CDR3 sequence is 18 residues long. The CDR3 loop reads CASSEASWTAVAKNIQYF. As DNA, the CDR3 is TGTGCCAGCAGTGAAGCCTCATGGACAGCAGTAGCCAAAAACATTCAGTACTTC.